These 32 T cell receptor beta chains share one sample of origin, sequenced in a study of blood T cell repertoires in COVID-19. Sequencing used immunoSEQ multiplex PCR; TCRdb keeps in-frame clones, though not all of them. This table has around 300,000 clones, roughly 85% appearing once. Source material: peripheral blood. The origin of the receptors is a human donor in a cohort sampled during active COVID-19.

As concerns this clone: A much larger clone differs from this one at a single base, so this may be a read error. The sample holds other DNA sequences that translate to the same CDR3. The genes are TRBV10-1 and TRBJ1-1, with D hard to call. The CDR3 is made up of 12 amino acids. CDR1 is WNHNN and CDR2 is SYGVQD in the germline V gene (reference sequence). The ends were cut back, 3 bases at V and 1 base at J, with 3 bases in the middle. CDR3 coding DNA: TGCGCCAGCAGTGATAGGAACACTGAAGCTTTCTTT. The encoded protein is CASSDRNTEAFF.

V gene TRBV13 combines with J gene TRBJ2-3; 7 bases are shared with TRBD2. The CDR3 consists of 16 residues. The germline V gene has CDR1 PRHDT and CDR2 FYEKMQ (reference sequence). Trimming cost V 2 bases and J 4 bases; bases outside gene matches: 9. The chain's CDR3 is CASSLRRAGPSDTQYF. The DNA of the CDR3 is TGTGCCAGCAGCTTACGCCGAGCGGGACCTTCAGATACGCAGTATTTT.

The rearrangement links TRBV5-1 to TRBJ2-7; D gene ambiguous. Germline V gene lookup returns CDR1 SGHRS and CDR2 YFSETQ. The CDR3 extends over 14 amino acids. V lost 0 bases and J lost 3, with 10 bases in between. CDR3 sequence (DNA): TGCGCCAGCAGCTTGGATCGACTGAGCTACGAGCAGTACTTC. Amino acid sequence: CASSLDRLSYEQYF.

The CDR3 reads CASSLASGGTRDTQYF. The CDR3 bases are TGTGCCAGCAGCTTGGCTAGCGGGGGGACTAGGGATACGCAGTATTTT. V and J are TRBV5-4 and TRBJ2-3; 11 bases fit TRBD2. This CDR3 has 16 residues. The germline V gene has CDR1 SGHNT and CDR2 YYREEE (reference sequence). V shed 0 bases, J shed 6 bases, and the junction held 6 bases outside the gene matches.

This clone was seen a single time. CDR3 sequence (DNA): TGTGCCAGCAGCTTGGGACTAGCGGGGCCAGATACGCAGTATTTT. It codes for CASSLGLAGPDTQYF. The chain joins TRBV7-9 to TRBJ2-3; 13 nucleotides match TRBD2. Germline CDR1 and CDR2: SEHNR and FQNEAQ (reference sequence). The CDR3 is 15 amino acids. After removal of 3 bases from V and 4 bases from J, the junction contained 1 base not matched to a gene.

The chain joins TRBV7-6 to TRBJ1-1; 9 bases map to TRBD1. The J segment lost 4 bases and the V segment lost 3 bases, leaving 12 bases of the junction unmatched. The CDR3 spans 17 residues. Germline V CDR1 and CDR2: SGHVS, FNYEAQ. CDR3 sequence: CASSLTSGTGPVTEAFF. The CDR3 DNA sequence: TGTGCCAGCAGCTTGACTTCCGGGACAGGGCCGGTCACTGAAGCTTTCTTT.

This clone showed up just once. The rearrangement links TRBV27 to TRBJ1-3, with 7 positions matching TRBD1. V shed 4 bases and J 1 base; nucleotides not matched to a gene: 4. CDR1 and CDR2 (germline): MNHEY, SMNVEV (reference sequence). There are 15 residues in the CDR3. The CDR3: CASSSTTGSGNTIYF. The CDR3 DNA reads TGTGCCAGCAGTTCAACGACAGGGTCTGGAAACACCATATATTTT.

The chain couples TRBV5-1 to TRBJ2-1, with D possibly TRBD2 on 6 matching bases. Trimming shortened V by 7 bases and J by 7 bases, and 18 bases separated the two germline ends. The length of the CDR3 is 14 residues. CDR1 is SGHRS and CDR2 is YFSETQ in the germline V gene. CDR3 DNA sequence: TGCGCCAGCGCCACCGGGCGGGGCCCTAATGAGCAGTTCTTC. It yields the protein CASATGRGPNEQFF.

This clone was counted between two and nine times. The rearrangement links TRBV7-8 to TRBJ1-2; 8 bases match TRBD1. CDR1 SGHVS and CDR2 FQNEAQ come from the germline V gene. This CDR3 has 13 residues. V was pared by 5 bases and J by 8 bases, with 7 bases of the junction left unmatched. CDR3: CASSGDRGFGYTF. The DNA for the CDR3 is TGTGCCAGCAGCGGTGACAGGGGATTCGGCTACACCTTC.

This chain joins TRBV6-5 and TRBJ1-1; TRBD1 matches 12 bases. The junction had 6 bases not matched to a gene; V was cut back by 8 bases and J by 2 bases. The CDR3 is made up of 15 amino acids. The germline V gene encodes CDR1 MNHEY and CDR2 SVGAGI. CDR3 sequence reads: CASEGTGGANTEAFF. The CDR3 DNA sequence: TGTGCCAGCGAGGGGACAGGGGGCGCAAACACTGAAGCTTTCTTT.

V usage is TRBV5-1 and J usage is TRBJ1-1, with 7 bases matching TRBD1. Trimming at V came to 7 bases and at J to 11 bases, leaving 17 bases not matched to a gene. Looked up from germline, CDR1 is SGHRS and CDR2 is YFSETQ. The CDR3 has 14 amino acids. CDR3: CASFENHSRGLAFF. The CDR3 nucleotides read TGCGCCAGCTTTGAGAATCATAGTAGGGGGCTGGCTTTCTTT.

This clone came up once. The chain joins TRBV6-6 to TRBJ2-6, with 7 bases lining up with TRBD1. The V gene end was trimmed by 5 bases and the J gene end by 0 bases; junction bases not matched to a gene: 13. The CDR3 totals 19 residues. Per the germline V gene, CDR1 is MNHNY and CDR2 is SVGAGI (reference sequence). The CDR3 reads CASSRRAGGKNSGANVLTF. The CDR3 region has the DNA TGTGCCAGCAGTCGCCGGGCAGGGGGAAAGAACTCTGGGGCCAACGTCCTGACTTTC.

This clone was found once. The chain employs TRBV6-5 and TRBJ1-5, with 11 bases fitting TRBD1. The CDR3 sequence is 13 residues long. V shed 6 bases, J shed 7 bases, and the junction held 2 bases outside the gene matches. Germline V gives CDR1 MNHEY, CDR2 SVGAGI. The CDR3 loop reads CASRGQGVQPQHF. The CDR3 DNA reads TGTGCCAGCAGGGGACAGGGGGTGCAGCCCCAGCATTTT.

A few counts support this clone. An end of the junction does not agree with germline; a read error may underlie this. The chain links TRBV5-8 to TRBJ1-4, with D tentatively TRBD1 (6 bases). The length of the CDR3 is 15 residues. Germline CDR1 is SGHTS and CDR2 is YDEGEE. As DNA, the CDR3 is TGTGCCAGCACCTTGACAGGACGCTCGAATGAAAAACTGTTTTTT. Encoded protein: CASTLTGRSNEKLFF.

The genes are TRBV6-6 and TRBJ2-7, with unresolved D. CDR3 size: 13 residues. Deletions cut 0 bases from V and 6 bases from J, with 9 bases between. Looked up from germline, CDR1 is MNHNY and CDR2 is SVGAGI (reference sequence). CDR3 in amino acids: CASSYSITGEQYF. CDR3 bases: TGTGCCAGCAGTTACTCCATCACCGGCGAGCAGTACTTC.

The rearrangement uses TRBV6-5 and TRBJ1-2; 7 nucleotides line up with TRBD1. The V gene's germline CDR1 is MNHEY and CDR2 SVGAGI. This CDR3 has 14 residues. The V and J ends lost 5 bases and 5 bases, in that order; junction bases with no gene match: 8. As DNA, the CDR3 is TGTGCCAGCAGTCCCGGACAGGAGTGGTATGGCTACACCTTC. This encodes CASSPGQEWYGYTF.

The rearrangement joins TRBV28 to TRBJ2-3; 12 bases match TRBD2. The CDR3 totals 20 residues. The V segment lost 1 base and the J segment 2 bases; nucleotides outside the gene matches: 13. CDR1 and CDR2 from the germline V gene are MDHEN and SYDVKM. The CDR3 DNA is TGTGCCAGCAGTTTATCCTTCGCTAGCGGGGGGGCTAGTGCCACAGATACGCAGTATTTT. It codes for CASSLSFASGGASATDTQYF.

The chain links TRBV6-5 to TRBJ2-7, with 10 bases aligning to TRBD1. The CDR3 totals 15 residues. Germline CDR1 is MNHEY and CDR2 is SVGAGI. Losses at the gene ends were 6 bases for V and 1 base for J; bases not matched to a gene: 6. DNA for the CDR3: TGTGCCAGCAGCCAAGGGACAGGGGTTTCCTACGAGCAGTACTTC. Protein sequence: CASSQGTGVSYEQYF.

This clone was seen more than once but under ten times. The rearrangement uses TRBV11-2 and TRBJ1-5, with no clear D. V lost 5 bases and J 4 bases, leaving 9 bases between the germline ends. Germline-derived CDR1 and CDR2 are SGHAT and FQNNGV. The CDR3 sequence is 13 residues long. CDR3: CASSRALNQPQHF. CDR3 nucleotides: TGTGCCAGCAGCCGCGCTCTAAATCAGCCCCAGCATTTT.

V is TRBV4-2 and J is TRBJ1-4, with D perhaps TRBD1 (6 bases). This CDR3 is 14 amino acids long. Germline CDR1 reads LGHNA; CDR2 reads YNFKEQ. The V end lost 3 bases, the J end lost 4 bases, and 9 bases lay between the germline ends. The CDR3 nucleotides are TGTGCCAGCAGCCAGAGGGGGGGTAATGAAAAACTGTTTTTT. Its protein is CASSQRGGNEKLFF.

The CDR3 bases are TGTGCCTGGAATTCTGGACAGGGGGTTTCCACAGATACGCAGTATTTT. Amino acid sequence: CAWNSGQGVSTDTQYF. The rearrangement joins TRBV30 to TRBJ2-3; 10 bases are a match to TRBD1. Germline assignment: CDR1 GTSNPN and CDR2 SVGIG (reference sequence). V dropped 4 bases and J dropped 2; count of bases not matched to a gene: 9. There are 16 residues in the CDR3. The whole variable domain, filled in from reference TRBV30 and TRBJ2-3, reads SQTIHQWPATLVQPVGSPLSLECTVEGTSNPNLYWYRQAAGRGLQLLFYSVGIGQISSEVPQNLSASRPQDRQFILSSKKLLLSDSGFYLCAWNSGQGVSTDTQYFGPGTRLTVL.

The chain combines TRBV13 with TRBJ1-1; D gene unclear. CDR1 is PRHDT and CDR2 is FYEKMQ in the germline V gene (reference sequence). V gave up 2 bases and J gave up 0 bases, with 7 bases separating them. The CDR3 has 14 residues. CDR3: CASSLRRMNTEAFF. As DNA, the CDR3 is TGTGCCAGCAGCTTACGGAGGATGAACACTGAAGCTTTCTTT.

The DNA for the CDR3 is TGTGCCAGCAGCGACAGGGTCCCTTTCTTT. Its protein is CASSDRVPFF. The chain combines TRBV7-9 with TRBJ1-1; 7 nucleotides match TRBD1. CDR1 is SEHNR, CDR2 FQNEAQ, per germline (reference sequence). CDR3 size: 10 residues. The V segment lost 5 bases and the J segment 12 bases; nucleotides outside the gene matches: 3.

The chain couples TRBV19 to TRBJ2-3; D possibly corresponds to TRBD2 (5 bases). The ends were cut back, 7 bases at V and 0 bases at J, with 17 bases in the middle. The CDR3 contains 16 residues. The germline gives CDR1 LNHDA, CDR2 SQIVND (reference sequence). CDR3 sequence reads: CASKDFATASTDTQYF. The CDR3 DNA reads as TGTGCCAGTAAGGACTTCGCCACAGCTAGCACAGATACGCAGTATTTT.

This chain links TRBV21-1 with TRBJ1-1; TRBD1 is the table's D call and was not checked against the DNA. TRBV21-1 is reported as a pseudogene. The CDR3 is made up of 20 amino acids. The CDR3 region has the DNA TGTGCCAGCAGCATTCACACCATAGGACAGGGTGAAGATATGAACACTGAAGCTTTCTTT. Protein: CASSIHTIGQGEDMNTEAFF.

The chain links TRBV30 to TRBJ1-1; D uncertain. The CDR3 has 12 residues. Between the trimmed V and J ends, which lost 0 bases and 3 bases, there was a span of 5 bases. In germline, CDR1 is GTSNPN, CDR2 SVGIG (reference sequence). The CDR3 here is CAWSVGDTEAFF. CDR3 bases: TGTGCCTGGAGTGTAGGAGACACTGAAGCTTTCTTT. The whole variable domain, remainder taken from reference TRBV30 and TRBJ1-1, is SQTIHQWPATLVQPVGSPLSLECTVEGTSNPNLYWYRQAAGRGLQLLFYSVGIGQISSEVPQNLSASRPQDRQFILSSKKLLLSDSGFYLCAWSVGDTEAFFGQGTRLTVV.

The chain is built from TRBV15 and TRBJ1-1; D uncertain. Trimming stripped 3 bases from V and 11 bases from J, with 16 bases between. Germline lookup yields CDR1 LNHNV and CDR2 YYDKDF (reference sequence). The CDR3 is 13 residues long. This chain's CDR3 is CATSRGGQPAAFF. Written as DNA, the CDR3 is TGTGCCACCAGCAGGGGCGGGCAGCCCGCGGCTTTCTTT.

The chain carries TRBV24-1 and TRBJ2-3; 11 positions match TRBD1. This CDR3 is built from 16 residues. Germline trimming cut 5 bases from V and 6 bases from J; bases unmatched to any gene: 9. CDR1 is KGHDR and CDR2 is SFDVKD in the germline V gene. The DNA for the CDR3 is TGTGCCACCAGTGGGGCTGGACAGGGGGCAACCGATACGCAGTATTTT. Amino acid sequence: CATSGAGQGATDTQYF.

V is TRBV21-1 and J is TRBJ1-5; the table names TRBD1, a call not compared with the DNA. TRBV21-1 is marked as a pseudogene. CDR3 length: 15 amino acids. The DNA of the CDR3 is TGTGCCAGCAGCAAAGGGGAGACAGGGGATCAGCCCCAGCATTTT. Translation gives CASSKGETGDQPQHF.

The chain is built from TRBV10-3 and TRBJ2-3; TRBD1 agrees at 10 bases. The CDR3 runs 16 residues. CDR1 is ENHRY and CDR2 is SYGVKD in the germline V gene. Trimming removed 0 bases from V and 4 bases from J; junction bases left unmatched: 4. The CDR3 spells CAISESTGQGADTQYF. CDR3 DNA: TGTGCCATCAGTGAGTCGACAGGACAGGGGGCAGATACGCAGTATTTT.

The chain recombines TRBV7-8 with TRBJ2-1; possible D gene TRBD1, 5 bases. Germline V gene data show CDR1 as SGHVS and CDR2 as FQNEAQ. Deletions cut 0 bases from V and 1 base from J, with 7 bases between. This CDR3 spans 15 amino acids. The CDR3: CASSLAGASYNEQFF. For the CDR3, the DNA is TGTGCCAGCAGCTTAGCTGGGGCGTCCTACAATGAGCAGTTCTTC.

V gene TRBV27 combines with J gene TRBJ1-5, with 10 bases that match TRBD1. Per germline, CDR1 MNHEY and CDR2 SMNVEV (reference sequence). This CDR3 is built from 16 residues. Losses at the gene ends were 8 bases for V and 6 bases for J; bases not matched to a gene: 13. CDR3 in amino acids: CASRGQGVSPLQPQHF. CDR3 bases: TGTGCCAGCCGAGGACAGGGGGTATCCCCGCTTCAGCCCCAGCATTTT.